This T cell receptor beta chain was identified during a study of T cell responses to AZD1222 COVID-19 vaccine. For this clone: Its specificity is unknown.

Clones were read by immunoSEQ multiplex PCR, and TCRdb kept only the in-frame ones, dropping some. This table holds 150,000 or so clones, approximately 92% found once. The CDR3 loop spans 13 amino acids. Germline V lookup: CDR1 MDHEN, CDR2 SYDVKM. V was clipped by 6 bases and J by 4 bases, with 7 bases between them. Study observations and caveats: Clonal diversity was possibly underestimated; the donors were predominantly white British and more often female.

The material was peripheral blood, obtained 28 days after the second AZD1222 dose. The receptor was derived from an adult who received the AZD1222 COVID-19 vaccine. The chain employs TRBV28 and TRBJ1-6; possible D gene TRBD1, 6 bases. CDR3 sequence: CASRDSYNSPLHF. In DNA, the CDR3 is TGTGCCAGCAGGGACAGTTATAATTCACCCCTCCACTTT.